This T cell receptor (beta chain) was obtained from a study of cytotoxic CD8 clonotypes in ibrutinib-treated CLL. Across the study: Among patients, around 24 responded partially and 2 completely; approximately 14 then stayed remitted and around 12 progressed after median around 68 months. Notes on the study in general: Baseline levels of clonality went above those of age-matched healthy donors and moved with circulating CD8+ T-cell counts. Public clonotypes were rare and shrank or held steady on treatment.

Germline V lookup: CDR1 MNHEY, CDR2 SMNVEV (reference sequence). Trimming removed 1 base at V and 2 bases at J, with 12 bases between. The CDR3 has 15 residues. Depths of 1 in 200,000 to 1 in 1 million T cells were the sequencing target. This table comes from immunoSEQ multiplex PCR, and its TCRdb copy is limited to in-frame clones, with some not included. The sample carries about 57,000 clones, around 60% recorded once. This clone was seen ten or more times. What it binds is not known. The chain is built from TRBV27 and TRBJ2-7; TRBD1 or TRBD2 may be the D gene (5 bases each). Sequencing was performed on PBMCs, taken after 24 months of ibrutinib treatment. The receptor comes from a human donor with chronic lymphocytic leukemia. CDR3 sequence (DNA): TGTGCCAGCAGTTTATGGGGGAACTCCCCCTACGAGCAGTACTTC. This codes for CASSLWGNSPYEQYF.